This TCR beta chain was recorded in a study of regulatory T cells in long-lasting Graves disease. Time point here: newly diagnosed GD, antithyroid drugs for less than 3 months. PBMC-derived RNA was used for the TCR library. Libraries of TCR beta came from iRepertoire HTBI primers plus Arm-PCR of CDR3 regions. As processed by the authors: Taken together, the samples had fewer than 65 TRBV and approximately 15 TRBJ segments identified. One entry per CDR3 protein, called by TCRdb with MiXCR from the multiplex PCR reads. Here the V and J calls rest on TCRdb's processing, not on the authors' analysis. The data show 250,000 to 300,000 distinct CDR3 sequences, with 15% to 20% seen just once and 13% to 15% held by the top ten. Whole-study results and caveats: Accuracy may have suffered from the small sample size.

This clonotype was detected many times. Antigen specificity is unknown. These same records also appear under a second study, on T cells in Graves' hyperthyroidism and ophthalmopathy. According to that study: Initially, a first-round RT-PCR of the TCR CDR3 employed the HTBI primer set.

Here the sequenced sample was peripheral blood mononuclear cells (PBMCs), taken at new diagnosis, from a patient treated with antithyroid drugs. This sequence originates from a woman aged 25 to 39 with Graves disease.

For the CDR3, the DNA is TGTGCTAGTGGTTTGTTGGTAAGGGGATTATATCGCGAGCAGTACTTC. Translation gives CASGLLVRGLYREQYF. The rearrangement joins TRBV12-5 to TRBJ2-7; D perhaps matches TRBD1 (5 bases). The CDR3 runs 16 residues. Trimming took 2 bases from V and 6 from J, leaving 20 bases between them. Germline assignment: CDR1 LGHNT and CDR2 FRNRAP.